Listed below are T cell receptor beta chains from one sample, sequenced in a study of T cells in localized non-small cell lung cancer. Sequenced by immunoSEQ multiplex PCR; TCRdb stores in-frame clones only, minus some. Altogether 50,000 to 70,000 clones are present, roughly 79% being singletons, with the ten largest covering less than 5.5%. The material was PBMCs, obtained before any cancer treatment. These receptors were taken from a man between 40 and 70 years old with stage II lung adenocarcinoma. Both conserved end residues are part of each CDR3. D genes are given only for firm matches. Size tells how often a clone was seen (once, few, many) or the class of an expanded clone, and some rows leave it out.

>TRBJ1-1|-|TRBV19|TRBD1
CATQRDRANTEAFF
TGTGCCACCCAGAGGGACAGGGCGAACACTGAAGCTTTCTTT
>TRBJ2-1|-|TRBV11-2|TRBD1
CASSHQWTGGDEQFF
TGTGCCAGCAGCCACCAATGGACAGGGGGCGATGAGCAGTTCTTC
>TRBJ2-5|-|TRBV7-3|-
CASSVSGTQKETQYF
TGTGCCAGCAGCGTTTCCGGGACTCAAAAAGAGACCCAGTACTTC
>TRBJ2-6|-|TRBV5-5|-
CASSFQASVGANVLTF
TGTGCCAGCAGCTTTCAAGCATCCGTGGGGGCCAACGTCCTGACTTTC
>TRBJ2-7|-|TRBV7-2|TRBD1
CASSLVAQGANEQYF
TGTGCCAGCAGCTTAGTCGCTCAGGGGGCGAACGAGCAGTACTTC
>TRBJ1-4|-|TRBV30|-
CAWSGQPNEKLFF
TGTGCCTGGAGCGGCCAGCCTAATGAAAAACTGTTTTTT
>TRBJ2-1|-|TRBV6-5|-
CASSYDSYNEQFF
TGTGCCAGCAGTTACGACAGCTACAATGAGCAGTTCTTC
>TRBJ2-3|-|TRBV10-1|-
CASRQGFTDTQYF
TGCGCCAGCAGGCAAGGGTTCACAGATACGCAGTATTTT
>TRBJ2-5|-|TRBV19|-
CASSMGRRGGETQYF
TGTGCCAGTAGTATGGGAAGGAGGGGAGGCGAGACCCAGTACTTC
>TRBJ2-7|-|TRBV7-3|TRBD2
CASSPGTSRNEQYF
TGTGCCAGCAGTCCCGGGACTAGCAGAAACGAGCAGTACTTC
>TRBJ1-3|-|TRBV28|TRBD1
CASSRRAGQTGNTIYF
TGTGCCAGCAGCCGTAGAGCGGGACAGACGGGAAACACCATATATTTT
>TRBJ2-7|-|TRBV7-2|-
CASSFDVLYEQYF
TGTGCCAGCAGCTTCGACGTCCTCTACGAGCAGTACTTC
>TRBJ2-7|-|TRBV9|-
CASSVPGESSYEQYF
TGTGCCAGCAGCGTGCCGGGAGAGAGCTCCTACGAGCAGTACTTC
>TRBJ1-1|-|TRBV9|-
CASSVVGGVPEAFF
TGTGCCAGCAGCGTAGTAGGGGGGGTCCCTGAAGCTTTCTTT
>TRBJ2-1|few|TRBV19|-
CASSIHQAQFF
TGTGCCAGTAGTATCCATCAGGCGCAGTTCTTC
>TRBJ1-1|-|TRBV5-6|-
CASSLGREINSEAFF
TGTGCCAGCAGCTTGGGCAGGGAGATAAATTCTGAAGCTTTCTTT
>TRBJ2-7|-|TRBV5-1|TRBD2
CASRETSGSSSYEQYF
TGCGCCAGCAGGGAGACTAGCGGGTCGAGCTCCTACGAGCAGTACTTC
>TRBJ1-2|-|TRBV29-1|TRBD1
CSVEVVPGQGRLGTRGYTF
TGCAGCGTTGAAGTCGTTCCGGGACAGGGACGGTTGGGGACGCGTGGCTACACCTTC
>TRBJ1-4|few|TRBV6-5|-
CASSYGGRFGEKLFF
TGTGCCAGCAGTTACGGGGGGCGTTTTGGTGAAAAACTGTTTTTT
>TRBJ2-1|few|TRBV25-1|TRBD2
CASSEDGRAGDEQFF
TGTGCCAGCAGTGAAGACGGGAGGGCCGGCGATGAGCAGTTCTTC
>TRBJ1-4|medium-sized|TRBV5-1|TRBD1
CASSLTGDTNEKLFF
TGCGCCAGCAGCTTAACAGGGGATACTAATGAAAAACTGTTTTTT
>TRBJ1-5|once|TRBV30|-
CAWSTFGSLNQPQHF
TGTGCCTGGAGTACCTTCGGGTCACTCAATCAGCCCCAGCATTTT
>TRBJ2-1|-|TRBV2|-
CASRDRSNEQFF
TGTGCCAGCAGGGATAGATCCAATGAGCAGTTCTTC
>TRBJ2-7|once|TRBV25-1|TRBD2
CASSDGTSGSYEQYF
TGTGCCAGCAGCGACGGGACTAGCGGCTCCTACGAGCAGTACTTC
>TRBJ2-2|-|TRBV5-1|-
CASRIEGNTGELFF
TGCGCCAGCAGGATTGAGGGGAACACCGGGGAGCTGTTTTTT
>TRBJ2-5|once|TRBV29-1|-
CSVEVPAGRQETQYF
TGCAGCGTTGAAGTACCTGCAGGCAGGCAAGAGACCCAGTACTTC
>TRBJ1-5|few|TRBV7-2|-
CASSLRRDQPQHF
TGTGCCAGCAGCTTAAGGAGGGATCAGCCCCAGCATTTT
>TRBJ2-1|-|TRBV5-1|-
CASSLNTGPGDEQFF
TGCGCCAGCAGCTTGAATACGGGACCGGGGGATGAGCAGTTCTTC
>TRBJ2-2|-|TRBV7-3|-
CASSSQTPGAPLTHTGELFF
TGTGCCAGCAGCTCCCAAACTCCAGGGGCCCCACTTACCCACACCGGGGAGCTGTTTTTT
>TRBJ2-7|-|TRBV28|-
CASSLGPILNSYEQYF
TGTGCCAGCAGTTTGGGACCGATCTTAAACTCCTACGAGCAGTACTTC
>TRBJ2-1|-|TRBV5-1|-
CASSLGTEGNEQFF
TGCGCCAGCAGCTTGGGGACCGAGGGCAATGAGCAGTTCTTC